This T cell receptor beta chain was sequenced during a study of radiotherapy plus CTLA-4 blockade in lung cancer. CTLA-4 blockade using ipilimumab, together with focal radiation, was received by patients with chemo-refractory metastatic non-small-cell lung cancer. The study's findings and limits: Alongside interferon-beta, early blood T cell clone dynamics were reportedly the best predictor of response. In blood, TCR clones derived from the tumor expanded after radiotherapy plus ipilimumab.

With regard to this clone: The antigen is unknown.

V shed 2 bases and J shed 1 base, with 11 bases lying between them. The CDR3 is 15 residues long. Germline V lookup: CDR1 KGHSH, CDR2 LQKENI. The assay was immunoSEQ multiplex PCR, and TCRdb's table has in-frame clones only and misses some. The data hold about 80,000 clones, with 60% to 85% observed a single time. The material was peripheral blood, obtained from a patient treated with radiotherapy plus ipilimumab. This chain connects TRBV18 to TRBJ1-1, with D possibly being TRBD1 (5 bases). This TCR derives from a human donor with non-small cell lung cancer whose response to radiotherapy plus ipilimumab could not be evaluated. Some clones in this sample may be carry-over from other donors' samples. In nucleotides, the CDR3 is TGTGCCAGCTCACCATTCCAGGGAACGAACACTGAAGCTTTCTTT. Encoded protein: CASSPFQGTNTEAFF. The variable domain in full, completed from reference TRBV18 and TRBJ1-1, reads NAGVMQNPRHLVRRRGQEARLRCSPMKGHSHVYWYRQLPEEGLKFMVYLQKENIIDESGMPKERFSAEFPKEGPSILRIQQVVRGDSAAYFCASSPFQGTNTEAFFGQGTRLTVV.